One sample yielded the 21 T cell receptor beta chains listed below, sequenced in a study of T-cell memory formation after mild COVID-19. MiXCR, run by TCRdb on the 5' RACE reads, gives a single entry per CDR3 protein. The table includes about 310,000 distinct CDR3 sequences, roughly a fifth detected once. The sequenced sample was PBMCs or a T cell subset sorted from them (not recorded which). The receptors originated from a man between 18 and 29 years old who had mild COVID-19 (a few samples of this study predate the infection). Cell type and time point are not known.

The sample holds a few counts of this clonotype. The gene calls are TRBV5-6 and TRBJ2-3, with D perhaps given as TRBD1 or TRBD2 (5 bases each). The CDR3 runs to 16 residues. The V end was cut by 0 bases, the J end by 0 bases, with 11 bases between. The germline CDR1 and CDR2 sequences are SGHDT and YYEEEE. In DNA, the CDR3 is TGTGCCAGCAGCTTGGTGGGGGTAGCTAGCACAGATACGCAGTATTTT. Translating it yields CASSLVGVASTDTQYF.

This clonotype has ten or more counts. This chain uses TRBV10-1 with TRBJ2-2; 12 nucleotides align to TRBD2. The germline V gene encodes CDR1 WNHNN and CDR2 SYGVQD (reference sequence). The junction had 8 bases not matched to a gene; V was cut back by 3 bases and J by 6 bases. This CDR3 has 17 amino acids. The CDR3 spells CASSEHLAGGPAGELFF. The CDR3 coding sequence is TGCGCCAGCAGTGAACATCTAGCGGGGGGGCCGGCCGGGGAGCTGTTTTTT.

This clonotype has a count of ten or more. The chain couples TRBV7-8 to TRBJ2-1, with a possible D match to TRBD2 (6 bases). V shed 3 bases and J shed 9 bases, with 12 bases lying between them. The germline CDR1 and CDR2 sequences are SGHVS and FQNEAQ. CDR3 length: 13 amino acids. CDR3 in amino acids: CASSFSGVGEQFF. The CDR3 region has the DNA TGTGCCAGCAGCTTCTCGGGGGTGGGTGAGCAGTTCTTC. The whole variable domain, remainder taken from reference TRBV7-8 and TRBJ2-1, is GAGVSQSPRYKVAKRGQDVALRCDPISGHVSLFWYQQALGQGPEFLTYFQNEAQLDKSGLPSDRFFAERPEGSVSTLKIQRTQQEDSAVYLCASSFSGVGEQFFGPGTRLTVL.

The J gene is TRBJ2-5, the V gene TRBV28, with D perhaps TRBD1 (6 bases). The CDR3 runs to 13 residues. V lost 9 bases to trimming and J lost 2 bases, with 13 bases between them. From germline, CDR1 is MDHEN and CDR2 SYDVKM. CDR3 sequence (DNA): TGTGCCAGTTGGGGGACAAATCAAGAGACCCAGTACTTC. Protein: CASWGTNQETQYF. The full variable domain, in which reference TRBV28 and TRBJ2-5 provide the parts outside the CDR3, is DVKVTQSSRYLVKRTGEKVFLECVQDMDHENMFWYRQDPGLGLRLIYFSYDVKMKEKGDIPEGYSVSREKKERFSLILESASTNQTSMYLCASWGTNQETQYFGPGTRLLVL.

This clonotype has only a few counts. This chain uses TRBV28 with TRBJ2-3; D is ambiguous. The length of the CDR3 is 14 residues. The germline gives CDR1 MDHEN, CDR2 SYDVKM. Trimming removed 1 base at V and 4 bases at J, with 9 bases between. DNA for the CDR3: TGTGCCAGCAGTTTATCGGCGTGGGCAGATACGCAGTATTTT. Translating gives CASSLSAWADTQYF.

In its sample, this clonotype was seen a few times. CDR3 region: CASSSGTSGVDTQYF. The CDR3 DNA reads as TGCGCCAGCAGCTCTGGGACTAGCGGGGTCGATACGCAGTATTTT. The chain recombines TRBV5-1 with TRBJ2-3; 13 positions match TRBD2. Germline lookup yields CDR1 SGHRS and CDR2 YFSETQ. J was trimmed by 6 bases and V by 3 bases; bases with no gene match: 4. This CDR3 comprises 15 residues.

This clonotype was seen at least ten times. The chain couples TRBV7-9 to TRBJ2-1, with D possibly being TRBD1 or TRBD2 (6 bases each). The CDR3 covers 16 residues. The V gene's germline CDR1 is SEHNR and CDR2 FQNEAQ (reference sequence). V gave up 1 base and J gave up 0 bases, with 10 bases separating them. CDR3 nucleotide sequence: TGTGCCAGCAGCTTAGTAGGGGGGCGCTCCTACAATGAGCAGTTCTTC. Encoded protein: CASSLVGGRSYNEQFF. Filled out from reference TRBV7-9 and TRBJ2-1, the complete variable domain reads DTGVSQNPRHKITKRGQNVTFRCDPISEHNRLYWYRQTLGQGPEFLTYFQNEAQLEKSRLLSDRFSAERPKGSFSTLEIQRTEQGDSAMYLCASSLVGGRSYNEQFFGPGTRLTVL.

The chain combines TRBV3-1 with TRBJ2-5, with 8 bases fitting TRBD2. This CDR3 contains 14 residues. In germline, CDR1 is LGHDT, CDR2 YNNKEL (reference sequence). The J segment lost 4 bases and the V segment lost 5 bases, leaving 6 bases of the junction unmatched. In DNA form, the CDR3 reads TGTGCCAGCAGCACCAGCGGGGGCCCAGAGACCCAGTACTTC. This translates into CASSTSGGPETQYF.

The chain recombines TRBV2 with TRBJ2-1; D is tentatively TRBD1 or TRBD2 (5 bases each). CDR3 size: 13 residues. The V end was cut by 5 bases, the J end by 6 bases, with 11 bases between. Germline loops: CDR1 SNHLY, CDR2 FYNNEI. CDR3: CASSREGFNEQFF. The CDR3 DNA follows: TGTGCCAGCAGTCGAGAGGGGTTCAATGAGCAGTTCTTC.

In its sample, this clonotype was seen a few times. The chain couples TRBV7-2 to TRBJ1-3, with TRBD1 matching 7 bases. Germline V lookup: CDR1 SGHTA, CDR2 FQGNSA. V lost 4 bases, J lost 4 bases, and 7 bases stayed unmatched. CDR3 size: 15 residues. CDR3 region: CASSSKRTGGNTIYF. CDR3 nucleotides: TGTGCCAGCAGCTCCAAGCGGACAGGAGGAAACACCATATATTTT.

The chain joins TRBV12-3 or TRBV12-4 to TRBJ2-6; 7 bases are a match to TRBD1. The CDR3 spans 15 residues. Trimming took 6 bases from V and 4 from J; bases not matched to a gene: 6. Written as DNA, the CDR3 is TGTGCCAGCAGACCTGACAGGGCCGGGGCCAACGTCCTGACTTTC. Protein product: CASRPDRAGANVLTF.

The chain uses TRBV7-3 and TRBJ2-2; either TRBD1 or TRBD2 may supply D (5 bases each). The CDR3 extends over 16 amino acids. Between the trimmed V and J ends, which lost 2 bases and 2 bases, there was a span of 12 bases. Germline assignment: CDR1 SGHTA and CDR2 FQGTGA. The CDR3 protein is CASSLGGIPNTGELFF. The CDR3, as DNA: TGTGCCAGCAGCTTAGGGGGAATTCCCAACACCGGGGAGCTGTTTTTT.

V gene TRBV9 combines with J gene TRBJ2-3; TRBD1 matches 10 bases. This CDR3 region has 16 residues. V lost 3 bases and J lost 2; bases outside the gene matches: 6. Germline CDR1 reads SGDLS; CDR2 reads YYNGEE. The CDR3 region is CASSATGGVNTDTQYF. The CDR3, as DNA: TGTGCCAGCAGCGCGACAGGGGGCGTTAACACAGATACGCAGTATTTT.

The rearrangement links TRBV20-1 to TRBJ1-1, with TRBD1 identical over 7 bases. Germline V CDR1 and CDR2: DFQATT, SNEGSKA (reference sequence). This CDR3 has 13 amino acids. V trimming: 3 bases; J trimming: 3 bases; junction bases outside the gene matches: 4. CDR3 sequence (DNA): TGCAGTGCTAGGGAGGACAGGTACACTGAAGCTTTCTTT. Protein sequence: CSAREDRYTEAFF.

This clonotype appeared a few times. CDR3 protein: CASSLGGNEQYF. For the CDR3, the DNA is TGTGCCAGCAGCTTGGGGGGGAACGAGCAGTACTTC. This chain joins TRBV13 and TRBJ2-7; TRBD2 matches 7 bases. The CDR3 has 12 residues. J gave up 5 bases and V 3 bases, and 1 base lay outside the gene matches. Germline V gene sequence: CDR1 PRHDT, CDR2 FYEKMQ (reference sequence).

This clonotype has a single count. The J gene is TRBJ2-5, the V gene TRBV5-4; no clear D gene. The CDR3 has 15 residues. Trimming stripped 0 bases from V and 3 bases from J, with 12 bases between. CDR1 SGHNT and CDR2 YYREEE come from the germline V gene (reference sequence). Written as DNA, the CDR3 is TGTGCCAGCAGCTTGGACCGCCGATTGGAAGAGACCCAGTACTTC. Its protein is CASSLDRRLEETQYF.

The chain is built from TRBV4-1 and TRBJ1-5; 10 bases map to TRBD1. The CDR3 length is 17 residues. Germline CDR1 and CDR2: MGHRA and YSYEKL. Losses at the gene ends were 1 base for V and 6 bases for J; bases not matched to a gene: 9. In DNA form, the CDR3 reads TGCGCCAGCAGCCAAGGGACAGGGGGGAGTCATGTTCAGCCCCAGCATTTT. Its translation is CASSQGTGGSHVQPQHF.

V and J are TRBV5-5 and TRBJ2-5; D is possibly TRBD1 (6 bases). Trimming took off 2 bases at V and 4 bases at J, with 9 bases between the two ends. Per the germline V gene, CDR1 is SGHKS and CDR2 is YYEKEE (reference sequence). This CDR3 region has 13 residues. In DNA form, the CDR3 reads TGTGCCAGCAGCTTACAGGGTTTAGAGACCCAGTACTTC. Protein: CASSLQGLETQYF.

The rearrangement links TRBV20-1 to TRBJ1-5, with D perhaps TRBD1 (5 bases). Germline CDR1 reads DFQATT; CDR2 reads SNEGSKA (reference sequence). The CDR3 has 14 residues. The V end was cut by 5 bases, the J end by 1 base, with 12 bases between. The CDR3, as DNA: TGCAGTGCTTCCCTGGGGGGGAGCAATCAGCCCCAGCATTTT. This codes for CSASLGGSNQPQHF.

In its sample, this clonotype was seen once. The CDR3 nucleotides are TGTGCCAGCAGTTCTCGTAGGGGGTTGGCTCAGCCCCAGCATTTT. Protein: CASSSRRGLAQPQHF. The chain recombines TRBV12-3 or TRBV12-4 with TRBJ1-5; D is possibly TRBD1 (6 bases). The CDR3 totals 15 residues. V shed 4 bases and J shed 6 bases, with 16 bases lying between them.

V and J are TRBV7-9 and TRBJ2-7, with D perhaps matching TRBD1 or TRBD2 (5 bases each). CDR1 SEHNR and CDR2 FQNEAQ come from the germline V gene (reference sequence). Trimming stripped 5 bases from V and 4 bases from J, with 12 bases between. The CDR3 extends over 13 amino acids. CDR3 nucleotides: TGTGCCAGCAGCGACTCGGGACCTTACGAGCAGTACTTC. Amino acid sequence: CASSDSGPYEQYF.